This T cell receptor (beta chain) was documented in a study of T cell responses to AZD1222 COVID-19 vaccine. Background on the study: Pooling covered second doses at about 4 or about 12 weeks. Overall study findings and caveats: Compared with day 0, the breadth and depth of the Spike-specific TCR repertoire rose significantly after two doses of AZD1222. Seropositive at baseline were only a handful of AZD1222 recipients.

Using immunoSEQ multiplex PCR, the repertoire was profiled, and TCRdb retains in-frame clones only, with some absent. The sample contains around 250,000 clones, over 90% of which appear only once. Details on this clone: Antigen: not known.

This sequence was found in an adult in good health. The sequencing here drew on peripheral blood, taken on day 0 of AZD1222 vaccination.

CDR3 in amino acids: CASSLDGGAYNEQFF. CDR3 sequence (DNA): TGTGCCAGCAGCTTAGATGGGGGAGCGTACAATGAGCAGTTCTTC. The chain employs TRBV7-8 and TRBJ2-1; D tentatively fits TRBD1 or TRBD2 (5 bases each). V shed 1 base and J shed 4 bases, with 11 bases lying between them. This CDR3 spans 15 amino acids. Germline V gene lookup returns CDR1 SGHVS and CDR2 FQNEAQ.